This T cell receptor beta chain was sequenced for a study of type 1 regulatory T cells. Study background: T-allo10 is an in vitro-generated, Tr1-enriched CD4 T cell product specific for alloantigen.

There are 11 residues in the CDR3. Trimming removed 5 bases at V and 1 base at J, with 2 bases between. Germline CDR1 is SEHNR and CDR2 is FQNEAQ (reference sequence). TCRdb reanalysed the reads using MiXCR and keeps one entry per CDR3 protein. The table has about 74,000 distinct CDR3 sequences, roughly three fifths seen once; the top ten hold about 7.3%. In its sample, this clonotype was seen many times. What it recognizes is unknown. T-allo10 cells from the graft donor were described as anergic, host-alloantigen-specific, and alloantigen-specific suppressors. This chain joins TRBV7-9 and TRBJ2-5; D uncertain. Material: cultured T cells, either the whole culture or a sorted T cell fraction (not recorded which). The sample's subset: Tr1-enriched cell product generated in vitro against host alloantigens. The receptor was isolated from a human donor in good health. The CDR3 bases are TGTGCCAGCAGCCCCCAAGAGACCCAGTACTTC. Residues: CASSPQETQYF.